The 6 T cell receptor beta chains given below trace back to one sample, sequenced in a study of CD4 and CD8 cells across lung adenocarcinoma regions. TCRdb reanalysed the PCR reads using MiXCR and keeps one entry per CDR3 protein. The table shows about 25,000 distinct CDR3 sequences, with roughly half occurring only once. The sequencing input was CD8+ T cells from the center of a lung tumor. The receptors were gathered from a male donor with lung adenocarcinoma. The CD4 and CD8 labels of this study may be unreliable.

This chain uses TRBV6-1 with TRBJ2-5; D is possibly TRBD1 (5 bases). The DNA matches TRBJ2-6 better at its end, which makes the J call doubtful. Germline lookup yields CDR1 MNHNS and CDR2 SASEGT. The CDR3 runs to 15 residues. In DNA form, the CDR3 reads TGTGCCAGCAGTGACCAGGGATCCGGGGCCAACGTCCTGACTTTC. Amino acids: CASSDQGSGANVLTF.

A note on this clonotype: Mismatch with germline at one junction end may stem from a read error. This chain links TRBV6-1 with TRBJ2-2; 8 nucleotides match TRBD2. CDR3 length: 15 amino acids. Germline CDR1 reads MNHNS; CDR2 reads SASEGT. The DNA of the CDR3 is TGTGCCAGCAGTGAAGAGCGGGAGAGCACCGGGGCGCTGTTTTTT. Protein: CASSEERESTGALFF.

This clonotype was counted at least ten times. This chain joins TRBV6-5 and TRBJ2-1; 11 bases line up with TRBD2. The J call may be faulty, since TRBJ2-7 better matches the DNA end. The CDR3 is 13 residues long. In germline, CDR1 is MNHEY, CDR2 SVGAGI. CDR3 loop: CASSLLAGVEQYF. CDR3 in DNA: TGTGCCAGCAGTTTACTAGCGGGAGTCGAGCAGTACTTC.

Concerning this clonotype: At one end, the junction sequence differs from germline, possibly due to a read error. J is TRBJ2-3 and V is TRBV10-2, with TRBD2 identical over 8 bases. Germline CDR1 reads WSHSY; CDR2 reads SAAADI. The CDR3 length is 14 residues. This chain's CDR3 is CAGGGGSKQDTQYF. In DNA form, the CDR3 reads TGCGCCGGGGGCGGGGGGAGTAAGCAAGATACGCAGTACTTT.

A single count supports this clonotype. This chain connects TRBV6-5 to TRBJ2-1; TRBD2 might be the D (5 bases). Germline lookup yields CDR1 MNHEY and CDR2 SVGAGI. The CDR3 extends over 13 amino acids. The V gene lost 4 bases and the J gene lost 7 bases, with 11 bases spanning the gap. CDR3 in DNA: TGTGCCAGCAGTTCCGGGAAATTAAATGAGCAGTTCTTC. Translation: CASSSGKLNEQFF.

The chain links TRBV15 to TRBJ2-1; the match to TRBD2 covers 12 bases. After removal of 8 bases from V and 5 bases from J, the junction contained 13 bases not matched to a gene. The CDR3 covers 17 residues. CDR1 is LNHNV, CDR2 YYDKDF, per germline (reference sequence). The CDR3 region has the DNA TGTGCCACCCTTACTAGCGGGAGGACGAGCAAGGACAATGAGCAGTTCTTC. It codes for CATLTSGRTSKDNEQFF.